These 20 T cell receptor beta chains were all obtained from the same sample, sequenced in a study of T cell responses to AZD1222 COVID-19 vaccine. The method was immunoSEQ multiplex PCR; TCRdb's version includes in-frame clones alone and lacks a portion of them. The repertoire consists of around 190,000 clones, with just over 90% occurring once and the leading ten covering about 1.7%. The source was peripheral blood, collected 28 days after the second AZD1222 dose. The receptors were gathered from an adult who received the AZD1222 COVID-19 vaccine.

This chain joins TRBV7-9 and TRBJ1-2, with D possibly being TRBD1 (6 bases). The ends were cut back, 6 bases at V and 4 bases at J, with 12 bases in the middle. The CDR3 is 13 amino acids. Germline CDR1 SEHNR, CDR2 FQNEAQ (reference sequence). The DNA for the CDR3 is TGTGCCAGCAGTTACCCGGACAGCTATGGCTACACCTTC. It translates to CASSYPDSYGYTF.

CDR3 coding DNA: TGTGCCAGCTCAATAGGGACAGCGCCGAACTATGGCTACACCTTC. It is translated as CASSIGTAPNYGYTF. The chain uses TRBV18 and TRBJ1-2, with 7 nucleotides matching TRBD1. This CDR3 is 15 amino acids long. Germline V lookup: CDR1 KGHSH, CDR2 LQKENI. Trimming removed 5 bases from V and 2 bases from J; junction bases left unmatched: 8. The complete variable domain, with remaining parts taken from reference TRBV18 and TRBJ1-2, reads NAGVMQNPRHLVRRRGQEARLRCSPMKGHSHVYWYRQLPEEGLKFMVYLQKENIIDESGMPKERFSAEFPKEGPSILRIQQVVRGDSAAYFCASSIGTAPNYGYTFGSGTRLTVV.

The V and J genes are TRBV7-9 and TRBJ2-5; TRBD1 aligns across 7 bases. From germline, CDR1 is SEHNR and CDR2 FQNEAQ (reference sequence). There are 15 residues in the CDR3. J gave up 5 bases and V 4 bases, and 10 bases lay outside the gene matches. For the CDR3, the DNA is TGTGCCAGCAGCTCGGAAAACAGGGGCGGGGAGACCCAGTACTTC. Encoded protein: CASSSENRGGETQYF.

The chain uses TRBV5-4 and TRBJ2-6; 7 bases line up with TRBD1. V shed 4 bases and J 0 bases; nucleotides not matched to a gene: 10. The germline gives CDR1 SGHNT, CDR2 YYREEE (reference sequence). This CDR3 spans 18 amino acids. The CDR3 loop reads CASSPGWAGGSGANVLTF. The CDR3 nucleotides are TGTGCCAGCAGCCCGGGGTGGGCAGGGGGCTCTGGGGCCAACGTCCTGACTTTC.

This chain connects TRBV3-1 (or the pseudogene TRBV3-2) to TRBJ2-2; D unresolved. CDR3 length equals 15 residues. V was shortened by 1 base and J by 1 base, with 7 bases between the two germline ends. The V gene's germline CDR1 is LGHDT and CDR2 YNNKEL (reference sequence). The CDR3 is CASSQGMVNTGELFF. CDR3 bases: TGTGCCAGCAGCCAAGGAATGGTGAACACCGGGGAGCTGTTTTTT.

CDR3 DNA: TGTGCCAGCAGTTCCCTACAGGGGAGTGACGAGCAGTACTTC. It codes for CASSSLQGSDEQYF. This rearrangement joins TRBV27 to TRBJ2-7; 7 nucleotides line up with TRBD1. Germline CDR1 is MNHEY and CDR2 is SMNVEV (reference sequence). CDR3 size: 14 residues. The junction had 8 bases not matched to a gene; V was cut back by 4 bases and J by 5 bases.

This CDR3 is CATSDSSPRLAGGPGELFF. The CDR3 DNA reads as TGTGCCACCAGTGATTCTTCCCCCAGACTAGCGGGGGGCCCCGGGGAGCTGTTTTTT. The chain combines TRBV24-1 with TRBJ2-2; TRBD2 matches at 13 bases. This CDR3 has 19 amino acids. The V gene end was trimmed by 2 bases and the J gene end by 6 bases; junction bases not matched to a gene: 11. The germline V gene encodes CDR1 KGHDR and CDR2 SFDVKD.

The chain joins TRBV6-1 to TRBJ1-4; the D is unclear. This CDR3 has 15 residues. Trimming left V 2 bases short and J 2 bases short, with 9 bases between. CDR1 MNHNS and CDR2 SASEGT come from the germline V gene. CDR3 sequence: CASSENSLTNEKLFF. CDR3 DNA: TGTGCCAGCAGTGAAAACTCCCTCACTAATGAAAAACTGTTTTTT.

The chain uses TRBV2 and TRBJ1-1; D is perhaps TRBD1 (5 bases). The V gene lost 11 bases and the J gene lost 1 base, with 8 bases spanning the gap. Germline V gene sequence: CDR1 SNHLY, CDR2 FYNNEI. This CDR3 region has 11 residues. CDR3 DNA: TGTGCCTCGGGGCAGAACACTGAAGCTTTCTTT. Its protein is CASGQNTEAFF.

The chain combines TRBV9 with TRBJ1-1; 8 nucleotides agree with TRBD1. J gave up 4 bases and V 4 bases, and 3 bases lay outside the gene matches. Germline CDR1 SGDLS, CDR2 YYNGEE. CDR3 size: 13 residues. CDR3 residues: CASSPTGGTEAFF. The CDR3 coding sequence is TGTGCCAGCAGCCCCACAGGGGGCACTGAAGCTTTCTTT.

The gene calls are TRBV4-2 and TRBJ2-2; D may be TRBD1 (5 bases). The germline CDR1 and CDR2 sequences are LGHNA and YNFKEQ. V was trimmed by 1 base and J by 2 bases, leaving 11 bases between them. This CDR3 is built from 16 residues. CDR3 bases: TGTGCCAGCAGCCAAGGAATCAGGGCTAACACCGGGGAGCTGTTTTTT. Its protein is CASSQGIRANTGELFF.

The DNA of the CDR3 is TGTGCCACCGGACAGGGCATCACCTCGACCCAAGAGACCCAGTACTTC. Its protein product is CATGQGITSTQETQYF. V gene TRBV19 combines with J gene TRBJ2-5, with 8 positions matching TRBD1. Looked up from germline, CDR1 is LNHDA and CDR2 is SQIVND (reference sequence). With V trimmed by 10 bases and J by 1 base, 14 bases remained unmatched. This CDR3 is 16 amino acids long.

This chain uses TRBV3-1 (or the pseudogene TRBV3-2) with TRBJ2-1, with D possibly matching TRBD2 (6 bases). The V and J ends lost 1 base and 8 bases respectively, with 15 bases between them. CDR1 is LGHDT and CDR2 is YNNKEL in the germline V gene (reference sequence). There are 15 residues in the CDR3. The CDR3: CASSQAEGTSDEQFF. Written as DNA, the CDR3 is TGTGCCAGCAGCCAAGCGGAGGGGACTTCCGATGAGCAGTTCTTC.

J is TRBJ1-5 and V is TRBV27, with D possibly TRBD1 on 6 matching bases. V was trimmed by 3 bases and J by 7 bases, leaving 13 bases between them. Germline loops: CDR1 MNHEY, CDR2 SMNVEV (reference sequence). The CDR3 is 14 amino acids. CDR3 DNA: TGTGCCAGCAGTTTTCAGGGGATGGGCCAGCCCCAGCATTTT. This sequence encodes CASSFQGMGQPQHF.

The genes are TRBV5-6 and TRBJ2-2, with 9 nucleotides matching TRBD1. The CDR3 is 16 amino acids. V trimming: 3 bases; J trimming: 5 bases; junction bases outside the gene matches: 8. Germline V gene lookup returns CDR1 SGHDT and CDR2 YYEEEE. The DNA for the CDR3 is TGTGCCAGCAGCTACCCGGGACAGGGACGAACCGGGGAGCTGTTTTTT. Translation gives CASSYPGQGRTGELFF.

The sample holds one count of this clone. J is TRBJ1-1 and V is TRBV27; possibly TRBD1 for D (5 bases). The CDR3 is made up of 13 amino acids. V was trimmed by 8 bases and J by 5 bases, leaving 15 bases between them. The germline gives CDR1 MNHEY, CDR2 SMNVEV (reference sequence). This CDR3 is CASSWGFRTEAFF. In nucleotides, the CDR3 is TGTGCCAGCTCATGGGGGTTCAGGACTGAAGCTTTCTTT.

This chain links TRBV9 with TRBJ2-1, with 14 bases identical to TRBD2. This CDR3 comprises 18 residues. Germline CDR1 SGDLS, CDR2 YYNGEE. With V trimmed by 7 bases and J by 7 bases, 16 bases remained unmatched. The CDR3 DNA reads as TGTGCCAGCTCTCGGGGACTAGCGGGAGTCCTCGACTCAAATGAGCAGTTCTTC. As protein: CASSRGLAGVLDSNEQFF.

This clone was observed once. The chain employs TRBV7-9 and TRBJ1-4; no clear D gene. Germline loops: CDR1 SEHNR, CDR2 FQNEAQ (reference sequence). This CDR3 contains 14 residues. Trimming took 3 bases from V and 0 from J, leaving 5 bases between them. CDR3 DNA sequence: TGTGCCAGCAGCTTGGAATCAACTAATGAAAAACTGTTTTTT. Its translation: CASSLESTNEKLFF.

This chain connects TRBV7-9 to TRBJ1-1; possibly TRBD1 for D (5 bases). Deletions cut 4 bases from V and 1 base from J, with 7 bases between. CDR3 size: 13 residues. Germline assignment: CDR1 SEHNR and CDR2 FQNEAQ (reference sequence). The CDR3 sequence: CASSSGQNTEAFF. CDR3 bases: TGTGCCAGCAGCTCCGGACAGAACACTGAAGCTTTCTTT. Variable domain in full (rest from reference TRBV7-9 and TRBJ1-1): DTGVSQNPRHKITKRGQNVTFRCDPISEHNRLYWYRQTLGQGPEFLTYFQNEAQLEKSRLLSDRFSAERPKGSFSTLEIQRTEQGDSAMYLCASSSGQNTEAFFGQGTRLTVV.

The chain uses TRBV12-5 and TRBJ1-5; D gene ambiguous. The CDR3 totals 13 residues. V lost 0 bases to trimming and J lost 5 bases, with 5 bases between them. Looked up from germline, CDR1 is LGHNT and CDR2 is FRNRAP. The CDR3 protein is CASGLVFDQPQHF. The CDR3 DNA reads TGTGCTAGTGGTTTGGTTTTTGATCAGCCCCAGCATTTT. The full variable domain, in which reference TRBV12-5 and TRBJ1-5 provide the parts outside the CDR3, is DARVTQTPRHKVTEMGQEVTMRCQPILGHNTVFWYRQTMMQGLELLAYFRNRAPLDDSGMPKDRFSAEMPDATLATLKIQPSEPRDSAVYFCASGLVFDQPQHFGDGTRLSIL.